These 5 T cell receptor beta chains were sequenced from one sample in a study of blood T cell repertoires in COVID-19. TCRdb's copy holds only in-frame clones and misses some; the assay was immunoSEQ multiplex PCR. The sample carries 60,000 to 70,000 clones, nearly 85% recorded once. The specimen sequenced was peripheral blood. These receptors were obtained from a human donor in a cohort sampled during active COVID-19.

Concerning this clone: One end of the junction varies from germline; a read error may be responsible. The gene calls are TRBV28 and TRBJ2-7, with D possibly being TRBD2 (6 bases). There are 12 residues in the CDR3. Germline V CDR1 and CDR2: MDHEN, SYDVKM. CDR3 amino acids: CVSKAGLYEQYF. CDR3 coding DNA: TGTGTCAGCAAGGCGGGACTCTACGAGCAGTACTTC.

This clone was observed a few times. The V gene is TRBV19, the J gene TRBJ1-1; D is uncertain. This CDR3 is built from 12 residues. The V gene lost 3 bases and the J gene lost 5 bases, with 7 bases spanning the gap. Germline lookup yields CDR1 LNHDA and CDR2 SQIVND (reference sequence). CDR3 amino acids: CASSMSPTEAFF. The CDR3 region has the DNA TGTGCCAGTAGTATGTCCCCAACTGAAGCTTTCTTT.

This clone was seen more than once but under ten times. The chain carries TRBV4-3 and TRBJ2-2; TRBD1 agrees at 9 bases. After removal of 4 bases from V and 5 bases from J, the junction contained 5 bases not matched to a gene. CDR1 LGHNA and CDR2 YSLEER come from the germline V gene. The CDR3 runs to 15 residues. The CDR3 protein is CASSLKDRGTGELFF. The CDR3 DNA follows: TGCGCCAGCAGCCTCAAGGACAGGGGAACCGGGGAGCTGTTTTTT.

V gene TRBV18 combines with J gene TRBJ1-6; the match to TRBD1 covers 7 bases. This CDR3 is 17 amino acids long. Germline V gene data show CDR1 as KGHSH and CDR2 as LQKENI. Trimming cost V 4 bases and J 3 bases; bases outside gene matches: 9. CDR3 coding DNA: TGTGCCAGCTCACGAAATGGTTGGGACAGCTATAATTCACCCCTCCACTTT. Residues: CASSRNGWDSYNSPLHF.

This clone was recorded once. The chain joins TRBV6-2 or TRBV6-3 to TRBJ2-2; no firm D call. The V end was cut by 6 bases, the J end by 8 bases, with 13 bases between. The CDR3 covers 13 residues. Germline V gene lookup returns CDR1 MNHEY and CDR2 SVGEGT. CDR3 nucleotides: TGTGCCAGCAGCCCCACTTCTTCTGGGGAGCTGTTTTTT. Encoded protein: CASSPTSSGELFF.